These 18 T cell receptor beta chains share one sample of origin, sequenced in a study of T cell responses to AZD1222 COVID-19 vaccine. Measured with immunoSEQ multiplex PCR; TCRdb has only the in-frame clones, and not every one. The profile shows around 100,000 clones, roughly 90% of them singletons. The specimen was peripheral blood, collected on day 0 of AZD1222 vaccination. The receptors here all came from an adult in good health.

This clone was detected once. The CDR3 nucleotides read TGTGCCAGCAGCCCAAACCCGACAGGGTTCAGGGAGACCCAGTACTTC. Amino acid sequence: CASSPNPTGFRETQYF. The gene calls are TRBV4-2 and TRBJ2-5; 7 nucleotides line up with TRBD1. V lost 4 bases and J lost 5; bases outside the gene matches: 13. Looked up from germline, CDR1 is LGHNA and CDR2 is YNFKEQ. The CDR3 runs to 16 residues.

This chain joins TRBV2 and TRBJ1-2; 9 bases line up with TRBD1. CDR3 size: 14 residues. Germline CDR1 and CDR2: SNHLY and FYNNEI. Trimming took 5 bases from V and 6 from J; bases not matched to a gene: 7. Here the CDR3 DNA reads TGTGCCAGCAGTTCCAGGACAGGGGAGAATGGCTACACCTTC. Translating gives CASSSRTGENGYTF. Full variable domain (remainder filled in from reference TRBV2 and TRBJ1-2): EPEVTQTPSHQVTQMGQEVILRCVPISNHLYFYWYRQILGQKVEFLVSFYNNEISEKSEIFDDQFSVERPDGSNFTLKIRSTKLEDSAMYFCASSSRTGENGYTFGSGTRLTVV.

The chain is built from TRBV5-1 and TRBJ2-1; TRBD1 agrees at 7 bases. Germline V gene data show CDR1 as SGHRS and CDR2 as YFSETQ. This CDR3 is 15 amino acids long. Trimming cost V 1 base and J 2 bases; bases outside gene matches: 3. The CDR3 bases are TGCGCCAGCAGCTTGATGACAGGGACCTACAATGAGCAGTTCTTC. It yields the protein CASSLMTGTYNEQFF.

This clone was seen a single time. This chain connects TRBV6-1 to TRBJ1-2; the match to TRBD1 covers 7 bases. This CDR3 region has 13 residues. Germline loops: CDR1 MNHNS, CDR2 SASEGT. The J segment lost 8 bases and the V segment lost 2 bases, leaving 5 bases of the junction unmatched. Written as DNA, the CDR3 is TGTGCCAGCAGTGAACGGGACAGAGGAGGCTACACCTTC. Translating gives CASSERDRGGYTF.

The chain uses TRBV6-2 or TRBV6-3 and TRBJ1-6; D may be TRBD1 (5 bases). CDR1 is MNHEY and CDR2 is SVGEGT in the germline V gene. The CDR3 extends over 16 amino acids. Deletions cut 6 bases from V and 6 bases from J, with 18 bases between. CDR3 nucleotides: TGTGCCAGCAGACCTCCGCGGGGGTTGTCTAATTCACCCCTCCACTTT. Its protein is CASRPPRGLSNSPLHF.

This clone showed up just once. The J gene is TRBJ2-1, the V gene TRBV11-3, with 12 bases aligning to TRBD2. CDR3 length: 16 residues. CDR1 is SGHNT and CDR2 is YENEEA in the germline V gene. The V segment lost 2 bases and the J segment 8 bases; nucleotides outside the gene matches: 7. The CDR3 DNA reads as TGTGCCAGCAGCTTAAACCTAGCGGGAGGGCCGGATGAGCAGTTCTTC. Translated, it gives CASSLNLAGGPDEQFF.

The rearrangement uses TRBV18 and TRBJ1-1; TRBD1 might be the D (5 bases). Germline V gene data show CDR1 as KGHSH and CDR2 as LQKENI. There are 13 residues in the CDR3. V was shortened by 3 bases and J by 1 base, with 6 bases between the two germline ends. The DNA for the CDR3 is TGTGCCAGCTCACCGGGGGGGAACACTGAAGCTTTCTTT. It codes for CASSPGGNTEAFF.

V is TRBV9 and J is TRBJ1-5, with D hard to call. V was clipped by 1 base and J by 0 bases, with 8 bases between them. CDR3 length equals 15 residues. Germline values: CDR1 SGDLS, CDR2 YYNGEE. CDR3 in amino acids: CASSVLTNSNQPQHF. CDR3 sequence (DNA): TGTGCCAGCAGCGTACTGACGAATAGCAATCAGCCCCAGCATTTT.

The chain uses TRBV29-1 and TRBJ2-5, with 7 bases matching TRBD2. CDR1 is SQVTM and CDR2 is ANQGSEA in the germline V gene. The CDR3 spans 15 residues. V trimming: 1 base; J trimming: 7 bases; junction bases outside the gene matches: 12. CDR3 amino acids: CSVEGEGRGRATQYF. The CDR3 bases are TGCAGCGTTGAAGGCGAAGGGCGGGGGAGAGCGACCCAGTACTTC. Using reference TRBV29-1 and TRBJ2-5 for the parts outside the CDR3, the full variable domain is SAVISQKPSRDICQRGTSLTIQCQVDSQVTMMFWYRQQPGQSLTLIATANQGSEATYESGFVIDKFPISRPNLTFSTLTVSNMSPEDSSIYLCSVEGEGRGRATQYFGPGTRLLVL.

The genes are TRBV5-8 and TRBJ2-1; 8 bases agree with TRBD2. The CDR3 runs 13 residues. Unmatched junction bases numbered 1, after V lost 4 bases and J lost 4 bases. Germline CDR1 and CDR2: SGHTS and YDEGEE. The chain's CDR3 is CASSTGGYNEQFF. The CDR3 nucleotides are TGTGCCAGCAGCACGGGGGGGTACAATGAGCAGTTCTTC.

The rearrangement joins TRBV25-1 to TRBJ1-5, with unresolved D. The CDR3 sequence is 14 residues long. V lost 3 bases and J lost 5, with 11 bases in between. Germline CDR1 MGHDK, CDR2 SYGVNS. CDR3 loop: CASSEDEEYQPQHF. The CDR3 DNA reads as TGTGCCAGCAGTGAGGATGAGGAATATCAGCCCCAGCATTTT. The whole variable domain, remainder taken from reference TRBV25-1 and TRBJ1-5, is EADIYQTPRYLVIGTGKKITLECSQTMGHDKMYWYQQDPGMELHLIHYSYGVNSTEKGDLSSESTVSRIRTEHFPLTLESARPSHTSQYLCASSEDEEYQPQHFGDGTRLSIL.

The chain uses TRBV3-1 (or the pseudogene TRBV3-2) and TRBJ1-1; a possible D gene is TRBD1 (6 bases). V shed 7 bases and J shed 1 base, with 22 bases lying between them. Looked up from germline, CDR1 is LGHDT and CDR2 is YNNKEL (reference sequence). There are 17 residues in the CDR3. The CDR3 coding sequence is TGTGCCAGCAACCGGGGGACATCGCCTACTTCGAACACTGAAGCTTTCTTT. It yields the protein CASNRGTSPTSNTEAFF.

The V and J genes are TRBV5-1 and TRBJ2-3, with 8 bases identical to TRBD2. The ends lost 1 base at V and 7 bases at J; junction bases unmatched: 8. The CDR3 covers 15 residues. The germline V gene encodes CDR1 SGHRS and CDR2 YFSETQ. CDR3 DNA sequence: TGCGCCAGCAGCTTGACGGGACTAGATTCAAATACGCAGTATTTT. Protein: CASSLTGLDSNTQYF.

This chain connects TRBV18 to TRBJ2-2; 9 bases map to TRBD2. Germline CDR1 and CDR2: KGHSH and LQKENI. V lost 1 base and J lost 3; bases outside the gene matches: 3. The CDR3 loop spans 16 amino acids. CDR3 DNA sequence: TGTGCCAGCTCACCACTCACTAGCGGGTACACCGGGGAGCTGTTTTTT. Its protein product is CASSPLTSGYTGELFF.

The chain has TRBV5-1 and TRBJ1-1; 7 bases map to TRBD1. The CDR3 length is 15 residues. The germline CDR1 and CDR2 sequences are SGHRS and YFSETQ. With V trimmed by 6 bases and J by 0 bases, 8 bases remained unmatched. CDR3 nucleotides: TGCGCCAGCACCGGGGACAGATCCATGAACACTGAAGCTTTCTTT. Translation gives CASTGDRSMNTEAFF.

The J gene is TRBJ2-7, the V gene TRBV4-3, with D possibly TRBD1 on 6 matching bases. The CDR3 runs 19 residues. Germline V CDR1 and CDR2: LGHNA, YSLEER. The V and J ends lost 0 bases and 2 bases respectively, with 23 bases between them. CDR3: CASSQDSYVYRQEPYEQYF. For the CDR3, the DNA is TGCGCCAGCAGCCAAGATTCCTACGTATACAGACAGGAGCCCTACGAGCAGTACTTC.

The chain is built from TRBV9 and TRBJ1-1; D is perhaps TRBD1 (5 bases). Germline V gene data show CDR1 as SGDLS and CDR2 as YYNGEE. The CDR3 consists of 15 residues. Trimming took 0 bases from V and 8 from J, leaving 17 bases between them. This chain's CDR3 is CASSVEGISGGEAFF. Here the CDR3 DNA reads TGTGCCAGCAGCGTAGAGGGGATATCTGGGGGGGAAGCTTTCTTT.

This sequence joins TRBV6-5 and TRBJ2-5; TRBD2 might be the D (5 bases). The germline V and J ends were trimmed by 0 bases and 4 bases, with 15 bases remaining between them. CDR3 length equals 16 residues. The germline V gene encodes CDR1 MNHEY and CDR2 SVGAGI. The CDR3 region has the DNA TGTGCCAGCAGTTACTCCTGGGAGCGGAAGATAGAGACCCAGTACTTC. Translating it yields CASSYSWERKIETQYF.